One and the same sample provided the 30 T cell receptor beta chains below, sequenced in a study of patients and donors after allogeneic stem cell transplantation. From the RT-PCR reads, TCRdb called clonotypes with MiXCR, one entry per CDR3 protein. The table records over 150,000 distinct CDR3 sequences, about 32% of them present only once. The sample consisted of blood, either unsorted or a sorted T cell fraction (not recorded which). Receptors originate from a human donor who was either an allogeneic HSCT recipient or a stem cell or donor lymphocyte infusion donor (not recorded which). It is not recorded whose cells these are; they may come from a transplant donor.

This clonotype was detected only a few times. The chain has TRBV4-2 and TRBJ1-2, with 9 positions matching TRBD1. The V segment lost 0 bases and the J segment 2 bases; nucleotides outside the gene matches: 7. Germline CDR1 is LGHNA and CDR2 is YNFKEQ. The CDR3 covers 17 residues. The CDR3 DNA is TGTGCCAGCAGCCAAGACCTCGGGACAGGGATAAACTATGGCTACACCTTC. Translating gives CASSQDLGTGINYGYTF.

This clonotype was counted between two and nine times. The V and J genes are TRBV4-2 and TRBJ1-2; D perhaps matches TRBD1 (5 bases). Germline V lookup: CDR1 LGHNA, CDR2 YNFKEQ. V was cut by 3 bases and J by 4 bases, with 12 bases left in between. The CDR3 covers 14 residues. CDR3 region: CASSQRTTAYGYTF. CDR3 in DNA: TGTGCCAGCAGCCAGAGGACGACAGCCTATGGCTACACCTTC.

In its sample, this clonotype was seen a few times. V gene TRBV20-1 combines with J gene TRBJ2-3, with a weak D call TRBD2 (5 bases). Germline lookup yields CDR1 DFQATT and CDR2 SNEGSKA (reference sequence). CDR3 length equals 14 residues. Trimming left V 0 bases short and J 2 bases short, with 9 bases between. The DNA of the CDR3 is TGCAGTGCTAGAGATTGGAGGTCCACAGATACGCAGTATTTT. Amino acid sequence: CSARDWRSTDTQYF.

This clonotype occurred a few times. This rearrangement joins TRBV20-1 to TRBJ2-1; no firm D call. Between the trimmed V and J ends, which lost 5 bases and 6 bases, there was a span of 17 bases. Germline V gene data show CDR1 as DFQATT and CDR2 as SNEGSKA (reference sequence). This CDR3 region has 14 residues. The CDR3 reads CSAVGPWMGNEQFF. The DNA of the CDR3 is TGCAGTGCTGTCGGGCCTTGGATGGGCAATGAGCAGTTCTTC.

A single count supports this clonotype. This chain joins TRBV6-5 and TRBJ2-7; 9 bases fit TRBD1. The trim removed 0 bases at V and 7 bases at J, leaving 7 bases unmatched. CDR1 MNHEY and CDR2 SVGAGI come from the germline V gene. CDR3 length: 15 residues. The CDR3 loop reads CASSYSGTGNGEQYF. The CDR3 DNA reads TGTGCCAGCAGTTACTCCGGGACAGGGAATGGAGAGCAGTACTTC.

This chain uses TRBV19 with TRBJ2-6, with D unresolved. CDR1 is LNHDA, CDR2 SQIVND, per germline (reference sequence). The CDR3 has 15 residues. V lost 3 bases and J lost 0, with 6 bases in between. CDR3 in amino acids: CASSMKSSGANVLTF. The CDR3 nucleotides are TGTGCCAGTAGTATGAAAAGCTCTGGGGCCAACGTCCTGACTTTC.

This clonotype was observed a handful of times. The CDR3 DNA reads TGTGCCAGCAGCTCACAGGGGGCCCTGGCCACTGAAGCTTTCTTT. This translates into CASSSQGALATEAFF. The chain employs TRBV7-2 and TRBJ1-1, with 9 bases aligning to TRBD1. CDR3 length: 15 amino acids. After removal of 4 bases from V and 4 bases from J, the junction contained 7 bases not matched to a gene. Germline lookup yields CDR1 SGHTA and CDR2 FQGNSA.

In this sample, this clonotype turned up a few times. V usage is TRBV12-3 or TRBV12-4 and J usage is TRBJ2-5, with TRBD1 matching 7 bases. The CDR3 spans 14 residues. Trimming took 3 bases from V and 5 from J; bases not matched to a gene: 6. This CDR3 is CASSFRGGGETQYF. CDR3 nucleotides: TGTGCCAGCAGTTTCCGAGGGGGCGGCGAGACCCAGTACTTC.

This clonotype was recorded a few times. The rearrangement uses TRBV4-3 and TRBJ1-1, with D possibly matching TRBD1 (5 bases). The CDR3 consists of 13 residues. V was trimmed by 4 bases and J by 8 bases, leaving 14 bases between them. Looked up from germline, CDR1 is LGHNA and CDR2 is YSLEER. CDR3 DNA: TGCGCCAGCAGCCGTAGACAGTTTGAAGAAGCTTTCTTT. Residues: CASSRRQFEEAFF.

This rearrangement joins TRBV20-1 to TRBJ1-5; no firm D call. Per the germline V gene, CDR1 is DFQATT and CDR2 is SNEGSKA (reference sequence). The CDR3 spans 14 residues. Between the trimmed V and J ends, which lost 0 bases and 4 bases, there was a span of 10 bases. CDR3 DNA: TGCAGTGCTAGAGAGGGAGGAAGTAATCAGCCCCAGCATTTT. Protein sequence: CSAREGGSNQPQHF.

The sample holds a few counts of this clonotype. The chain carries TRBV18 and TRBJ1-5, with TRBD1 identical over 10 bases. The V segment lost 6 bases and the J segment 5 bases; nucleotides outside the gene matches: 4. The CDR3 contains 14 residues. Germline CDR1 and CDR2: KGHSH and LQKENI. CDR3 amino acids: CASSPGTGDQPQHF. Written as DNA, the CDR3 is TGTGCCAGCTCTCCCGGGACAGGGGATCAGCCCCAGCATTTT. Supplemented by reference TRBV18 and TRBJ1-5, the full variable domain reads NAGVMQNPRHLVRRRGQEARLRCSPMKGHSHVYWYRQLPEEGLKFMVYLQKENIIDESGMPKERFSAEFPKEGPSILRIQQVVRGDSAAYFCASSPGTGDQPQHFGDGTRLSIL.

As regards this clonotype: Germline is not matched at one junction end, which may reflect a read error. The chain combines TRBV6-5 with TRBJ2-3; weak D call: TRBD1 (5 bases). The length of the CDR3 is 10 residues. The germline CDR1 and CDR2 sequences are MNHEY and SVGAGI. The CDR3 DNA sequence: TGTGCCACAGGCACAGGTACGCAGTATTTT. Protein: CATGTGTQYF.

The CDR3 DNA sequence: TGTGCCAGCAGTGAAGGGGCCCACAATGAGCAGTTCTTC. This encodes CASSEGAHNEQFF. The rearrangement joins TRBV28 to TRBJ2-1; D may be TRBD1 (5 bases). The ends were cut back, 5 bases at V and 5 bases at J, with 10 bases in the middle. Per germline, CDR1 MDHEN and CDR2 SYDVKM. The CDR3 has 13 amino acids.

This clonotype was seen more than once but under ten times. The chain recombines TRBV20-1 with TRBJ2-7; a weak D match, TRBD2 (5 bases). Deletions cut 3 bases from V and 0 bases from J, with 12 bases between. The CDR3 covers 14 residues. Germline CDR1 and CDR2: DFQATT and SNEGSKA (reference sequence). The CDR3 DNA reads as TGCAGTGCTAGTACAAGCGGCCTCTCCTACGAGCAGTACTTC. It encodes CSASTSGLSYEQYF.

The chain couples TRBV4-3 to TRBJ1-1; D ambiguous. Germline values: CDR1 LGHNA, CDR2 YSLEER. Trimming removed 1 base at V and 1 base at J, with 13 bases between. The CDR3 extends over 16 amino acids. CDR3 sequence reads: CASSQGTGVENTEAFF. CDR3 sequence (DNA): TGCGCCAGCAGCCAAGGGACCGGAGTAGAGAACACTGAAGCTTTCTTT.

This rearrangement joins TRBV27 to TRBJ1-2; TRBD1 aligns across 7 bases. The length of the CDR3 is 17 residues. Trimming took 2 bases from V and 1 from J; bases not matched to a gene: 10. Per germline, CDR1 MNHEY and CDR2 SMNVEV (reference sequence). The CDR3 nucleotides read TGTGCCAGCAGTTTACGAGGGGAGGGGGCTATTAACTATGGCTACACCTTC. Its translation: CASSLRGEGAINYGYTF.

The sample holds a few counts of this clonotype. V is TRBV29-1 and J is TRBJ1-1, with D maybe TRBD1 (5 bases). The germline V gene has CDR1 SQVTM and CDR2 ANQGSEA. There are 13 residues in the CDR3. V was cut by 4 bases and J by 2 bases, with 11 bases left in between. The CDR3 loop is CSVGGPGNTEAFF. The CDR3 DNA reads TGCAGCGTTGGGGGACCAGGAAACACTGAAGCTTTCTTT. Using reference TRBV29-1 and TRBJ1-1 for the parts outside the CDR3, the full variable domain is SAVISQKPSRDICQRGTSLTIQCQVDSQVTMMFWYRQQPGQSLTLIATANQGSEATYESGFVIDKFPISRPNLTFSTLTVSNMSPEDSSIYLCSVGGPGNTEAFFGQGTRLTVV.

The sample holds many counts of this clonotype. The CDR3 is CASSPPPLYRGDTEAFF. Written as DNA, the CDR3 is TGTGCCAGCTCACCGCCCCCCCTCTACAGGGGGGACACTGAAGCTTTCTTT. The genes are TRBV18 and TRBJ1-1; 8 nucleotides line up with TRBD1. Unmatched junction bases numbered 12, after V lost 3 bases and J lost 3 bases. Germline V gives CDR1 KGHSH, CDR2 LQKENI. The CDR3 loop spans 17 amino acids.

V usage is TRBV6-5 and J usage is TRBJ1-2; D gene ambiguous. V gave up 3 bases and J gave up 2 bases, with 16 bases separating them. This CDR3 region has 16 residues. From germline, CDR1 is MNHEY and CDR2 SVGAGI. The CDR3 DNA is TGTGCCAGCAGTTATAGGCCTACAACCATAAACTATGGCTACACCTTC. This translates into CASSYRPTTINYGYTF.

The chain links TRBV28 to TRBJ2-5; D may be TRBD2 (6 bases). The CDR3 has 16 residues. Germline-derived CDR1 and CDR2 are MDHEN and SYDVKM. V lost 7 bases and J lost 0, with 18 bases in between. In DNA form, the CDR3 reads TGTGCCAGCACGCGTTCCCCCGGAGGGGACCAAGAGACCCAGTACTTC. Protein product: CASTRSPGGDQETQYF.

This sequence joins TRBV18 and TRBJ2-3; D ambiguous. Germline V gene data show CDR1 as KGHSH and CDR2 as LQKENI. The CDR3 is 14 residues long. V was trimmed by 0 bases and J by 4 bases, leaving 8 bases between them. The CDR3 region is CASSPPQDPDTQYF. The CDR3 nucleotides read TGTGCCAGCTCACCACCGCAGGACCCAGATACGCAGTATTTT.

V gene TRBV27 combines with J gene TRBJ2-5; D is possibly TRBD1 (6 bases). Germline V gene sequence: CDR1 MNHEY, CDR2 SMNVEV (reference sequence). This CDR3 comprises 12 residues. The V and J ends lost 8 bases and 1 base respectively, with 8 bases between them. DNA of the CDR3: TGTGCCAGCGGACAGATCCAAGAGACCCAGTACTTC. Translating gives CASGQIQETQYF.

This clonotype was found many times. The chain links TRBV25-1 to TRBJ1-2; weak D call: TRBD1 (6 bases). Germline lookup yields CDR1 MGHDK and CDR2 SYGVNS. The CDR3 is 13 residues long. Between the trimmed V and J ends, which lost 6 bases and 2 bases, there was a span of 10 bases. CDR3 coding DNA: TGTGCCAGCAGGGCTACAGGGAACTATGGCTACACCTTC. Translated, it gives CASRATGNYGYTF.

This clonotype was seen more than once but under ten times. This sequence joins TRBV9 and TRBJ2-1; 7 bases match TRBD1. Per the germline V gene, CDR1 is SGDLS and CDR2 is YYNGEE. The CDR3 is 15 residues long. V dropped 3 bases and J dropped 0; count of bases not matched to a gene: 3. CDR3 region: CASSADRVSYNEQFF. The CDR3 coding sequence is TGTGCCAGCAGCGCCGACAGGGTCTCCTACAATGAGCAGTTCTTC.

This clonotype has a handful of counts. The CDR3 DNA sequence: TGTGCCAGCAGTGGACCCAGGACAGGGGGAAATCAGCCCCAGCATTTT. It is translated as CASSGPRTGGNQPQHF. The rearrangement links TRBV2 to TRBJ1-5, with 10 bases matching TRBD1. There are 16 residues in the CDR3. Germline CDR1 SNHLY, CDR2 FYNNEI. Trimming cost V 4 bases and J 4 bases; bases outside gene matches: 7.

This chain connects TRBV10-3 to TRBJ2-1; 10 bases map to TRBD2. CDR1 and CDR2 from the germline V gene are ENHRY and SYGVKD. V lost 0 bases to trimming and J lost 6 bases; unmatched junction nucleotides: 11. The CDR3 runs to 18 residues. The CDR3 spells CAISESGTSAQRSNEQFF. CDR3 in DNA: TGTGCCATCAGTGAGTCGGGGACTAGCGCCCAGAGGAGCAATGAGCAGTTCTTC.

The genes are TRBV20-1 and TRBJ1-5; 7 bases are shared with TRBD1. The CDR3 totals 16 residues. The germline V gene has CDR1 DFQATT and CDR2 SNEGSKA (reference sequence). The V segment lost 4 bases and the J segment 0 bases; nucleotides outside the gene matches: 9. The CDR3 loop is CSAMQGGTYSNQPQHF. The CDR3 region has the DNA TGCAGTGCTATGCAGGGGGGGACCTATAGCAATCAGCCCCAGCATTTT.

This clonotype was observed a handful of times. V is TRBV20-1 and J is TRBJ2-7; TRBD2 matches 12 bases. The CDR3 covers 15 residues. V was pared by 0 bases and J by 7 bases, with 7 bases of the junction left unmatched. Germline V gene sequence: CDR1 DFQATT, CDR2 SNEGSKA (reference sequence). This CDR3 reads CSARDITSGRTEQYF. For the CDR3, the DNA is TGCAGTGCTAGAGATATAACTAGCGGGAGGACTGAGCAGTACTTC.

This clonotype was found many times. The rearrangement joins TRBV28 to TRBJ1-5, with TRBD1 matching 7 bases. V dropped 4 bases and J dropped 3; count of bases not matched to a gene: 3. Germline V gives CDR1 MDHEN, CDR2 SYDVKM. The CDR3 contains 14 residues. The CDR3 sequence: CASSSGQINQPQHF. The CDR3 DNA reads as TGTGCCAGCAGTTCGGGACAGATCAATCAGCCCCAGCATTTT. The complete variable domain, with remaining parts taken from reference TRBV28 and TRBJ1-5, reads DVKVTQSSRYLVKRTGEKVFLECVQDMDHENMFWYRQDPGLGLRLIYFSYDVKMKEKGDIPEGYSVSREKKERFSLILESASTNQTSMYLCASSSGQINQPQHFGDGTRLSIL.

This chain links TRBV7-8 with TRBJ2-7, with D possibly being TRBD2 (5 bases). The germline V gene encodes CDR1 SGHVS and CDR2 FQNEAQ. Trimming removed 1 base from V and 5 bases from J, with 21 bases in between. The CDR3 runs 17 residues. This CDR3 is CASSLVISGSSNHEQYF. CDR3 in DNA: TGTGCCAGCAGCTTAGTTATTTCGGGGTCCTCGAACCACGAGCAGTACTTC.